This section outlines one T cell receptor beta chain sequence together with its context. Looked up from germline, CDR1 is SGHAT and CDR2 is FQNNGV. Trimming stripped 0 bases from V and 11 bases from J, with 10 bases between. The CDR3 totals 12 residues. The source of the sample is a study of control samples from healthy donors and cancer patients. Assay: immunoSEQ multiplex PCR; the TCRdb copy retains only in-frame clones and omits some. The sample lists about 130,000 clones, about 92% occurring once. The sample taken for sequencing was blood. This receptor was obtained from a woman aged 50 to 60 in good health. The J gene is TRBJ1-1, the V gene TRBV11-2; D unresolved. In nucleotides, the CDR3 is TGTGCCAGCAGCTTAGATGTTAATTGGGCTTTCTTT. Translation gives CASSLDVNWAFF. Together with reference TRBV11-2 and TRBJ1-1, the CDR3 gives the full variable domain: EAGVAQSPRYKIIEKRQSVAFWCNPISGHATLYWYQQILGQGPKLLIQFQNNGVVDDSQLPKDRFSAERLKGVDSTLKIQPAKLEDSAVYLCASSLDVNWAFFGQGTRLTVV.